A single TCR beta chain is shown here with its context. This clonotype came up once. This receptor's antigen is unknown. Nothing much larger sits one base from this clone, and base qualities are not available. A solitary read yields weak support. The listed sequencing device is Illumina HiSeq 1500. The public reads were quality trimmed at Q25 with fastp and then assembled into clones with MiXCR by TCRdb, keeping productive beta chains. CDR3 protein sequences are deduplicated, and each keeps its most common genes and DNA. A total of 700,000 to 850,000 distinct CDR3 sequences appear in this sample, approximately 32% of them only once. Roughly 12% of the sample lies in the top ten. Ends trimmed: V by 5 bases, J by 7 bases; bases unmatched to a gene: 11. Spanning cysteine to phenylalanine, the CDR3 consists of 15 amino acids. Kept here is only the CDR3 DNA, which spans 45 bases and is read in frame from base 1.

The data stem from a study of T cell repertoires in cytomegalovirus infection (dated by TCRdb to about 2019). Turning to the overall study: Recently identified HLA-C-restricted CMV epitopes, whose presentation resists viral immunomodulation, were targeted by peptide stimulations together with well-studied HLA-B-restricted epitopes. Donor HLA type was relevant to the analysis, as public TCR beta signatures indicated carriage of CMV infection together with the matching HLA type. General study outcomes and caveats: Carriers of CMV infection plus the relevant HLA type were discriminated by the cumulative frequency of public TCR beta family members in the study cohort and in an independent roughly 320-donor cohort. In the ex vivo response, HLA-C-restricted CMV-specific TCR beta clonotypes were dominant, and in two of eight donors the single most frequent clonotype came from this HLA-C-restricted group.

Explained via the paper, the treatment or condition label denotes: in vitro stimulation with specific CMV peptide epitopes to enrich CMV-specific T cells. The clonotype was recovered from a human donor in good health (CMV status not recorded). Some clones in this sample may be carry-over from other donors' samples. The chain employs TRBV12-3 or TRBV12-4 and TRBJ2-7, with 10 bases aligning to TRBD1. The starting material was cultured CD8+ T cells from PBMCs, obtained from culture after CMV antigen stimulation. Read as DNA, the sequence is TGTGCCAGCAGTCCCCTTTGGACAGGGGGAGAGGAGCAGTACTTC. Translated, it reads CASSPLWTGGEEQYF.